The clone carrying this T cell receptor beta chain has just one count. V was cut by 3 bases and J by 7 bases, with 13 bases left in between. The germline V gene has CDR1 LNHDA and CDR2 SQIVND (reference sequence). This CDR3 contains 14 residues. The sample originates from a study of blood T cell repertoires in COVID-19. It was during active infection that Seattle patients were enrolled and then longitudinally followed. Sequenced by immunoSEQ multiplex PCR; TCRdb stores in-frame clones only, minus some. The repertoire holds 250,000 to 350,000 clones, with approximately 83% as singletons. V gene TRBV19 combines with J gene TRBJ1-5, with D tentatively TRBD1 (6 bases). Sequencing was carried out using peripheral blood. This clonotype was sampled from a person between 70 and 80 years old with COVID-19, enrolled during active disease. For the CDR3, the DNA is TGTGCCAGTAGTATCCCGCGGGGGGCCCAGCCCCAGCATTTT. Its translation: CASSIPRGAQPQHF.